This is a list of T cell receptor beta chains from one sample in a study of monozygotic twins with inflammatory bowel disease. TCRdb reprocessed the 5' RACE reads and keeps a single row for each CDR3 protein, giving no DNA. The listing contains approximately 380,000 distinct CDR3 sequences. The specimen was blood. Receptor source: a human donor with ulcerative colitis or Crohn's disease, or a healthy co-twin of an affected twin (not recorded which). Each CDR3 is given with its conserved first and last residue.

j_call	v_call	cdr3_aa
TRBJ2-3	TRBV4-3	CASSQDLRGSTDTQYF
TRBJ1-2	TRBV20-1	CSAGVRTENGYTF
TRBJ2-7	TRBV4-3	CASSQDLRDRGIYEQYF
TRBJ2-7	TRBV5-1	CASSLAGAGTLYEQYF
TRBJ2-1	TRBV18	CASSPRSSGDEQFF
TRBJ2-1	TRBV5-1	CASSLSTATNEQFF
TRBJ2-2	TRBV6-1	CASGEGVTGELFF
TRBJ1-5	TRBV20-1	CSARGAGGHQHF
TRBJ1-5	TRBV10-3	CAISAGTVNQPQHF
TRBJ2-5	TRBV11-2	CASSTEVERGTQYF
TRBJ2-7	TRBV12-3/TRBV12-4	CASTVRDRVGEQYF
TRBJ1-4	TRBV4-3	CASSQDSQGGWEKLFF
TRBJ2-7	TRBV7-9	CASSAASGTGGYEQYF
TRBJ1-4	TRBV5-6	CASSVTTGGTNEKLFF
TRBJ1-2	TRBV7-3	CASSSGGTTTNYGYTF
TRBJ2-2	TRBV7-2	CASSARTSGEGGELFF
TRBJ2-5	TRBV5-1	CASRQFPGPGETQYF
TRBJ1-1	TRBV29-1	CSVEDLWGVSEAFF
TRBJ2-5	TRBV27	CASSLSALRGRETQYF
TRBJ1-6	TRBV5-1	CASSFASSYNSPLHF
TRBJ2-3	TRBV5-1	CASTAGGNGDTQYF
TRBJ2-3	TRBV28	CASRALDTGWLAGTQYF
TRBJ1-3	TRBV4-1	CASSQDLDTIYF
TRBJ2-7	TRBV18	CASSSSSGTGGSEQYF
TRBJ2-3	TRBV11-1	CASSGRLIQGYSRTDTQYF
TRBJ2-6	TRBV12-3/TRBV12-4	CASSLGAPVANVLTF
TRBJ2-7	TRBV28	CASRGTDRTSYEQYF
TRBJ1-1	TRBV7-9	CASSSGSPREAFF
TRBJ1-2	TRBV20-1	CSAPQGGNVYGYTF